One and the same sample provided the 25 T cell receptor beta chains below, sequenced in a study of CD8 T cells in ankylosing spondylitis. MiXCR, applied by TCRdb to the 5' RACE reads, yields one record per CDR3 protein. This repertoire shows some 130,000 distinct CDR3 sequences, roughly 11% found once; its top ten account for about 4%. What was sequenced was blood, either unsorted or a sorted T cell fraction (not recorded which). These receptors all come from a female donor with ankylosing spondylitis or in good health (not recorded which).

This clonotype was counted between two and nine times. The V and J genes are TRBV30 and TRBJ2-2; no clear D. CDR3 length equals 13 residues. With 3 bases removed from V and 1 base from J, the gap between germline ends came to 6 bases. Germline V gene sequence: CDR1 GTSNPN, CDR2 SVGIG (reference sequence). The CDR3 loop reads CAWSLGNTGELFF. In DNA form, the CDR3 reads TGTGCCTGGAGCTTAGGGAACACCGGGGAGCTGTTTTTT.

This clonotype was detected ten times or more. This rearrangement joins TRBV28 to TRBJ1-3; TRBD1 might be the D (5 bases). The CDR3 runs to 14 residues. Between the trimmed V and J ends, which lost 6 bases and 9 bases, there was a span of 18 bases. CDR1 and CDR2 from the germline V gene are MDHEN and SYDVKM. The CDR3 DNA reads TGTGCCAGCAGAACCGGGACGTCCGCTTCCACCATATATTTT. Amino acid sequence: CASRTGTSASTIYF.

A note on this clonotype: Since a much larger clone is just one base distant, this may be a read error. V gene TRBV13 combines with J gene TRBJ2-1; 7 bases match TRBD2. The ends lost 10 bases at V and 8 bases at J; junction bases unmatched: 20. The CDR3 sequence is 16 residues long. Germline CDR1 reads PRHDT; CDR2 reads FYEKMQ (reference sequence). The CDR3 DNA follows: TGTGCCATCGGCGGGACTATCGGGGGACCGGGGGATGAGCAGTTCTTC. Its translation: CAIGGTIGGPGDEQFF.

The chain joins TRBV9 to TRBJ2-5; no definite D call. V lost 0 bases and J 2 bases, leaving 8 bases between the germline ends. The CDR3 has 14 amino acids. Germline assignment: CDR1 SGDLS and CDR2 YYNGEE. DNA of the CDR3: TGTGCCAGCAGCGTAGAGGTGGGACAAGAGACCCAGTACTTC. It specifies CASSVEVGQETQYF.

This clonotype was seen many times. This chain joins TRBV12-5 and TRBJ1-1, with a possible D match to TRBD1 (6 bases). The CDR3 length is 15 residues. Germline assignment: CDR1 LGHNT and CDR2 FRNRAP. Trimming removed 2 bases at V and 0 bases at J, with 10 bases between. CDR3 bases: TGTGCTAGTGGTTTGACAGGGACTCTGAACACTGAAGCTTTCTTT. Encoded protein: CASGLTGTLNTEAFF.

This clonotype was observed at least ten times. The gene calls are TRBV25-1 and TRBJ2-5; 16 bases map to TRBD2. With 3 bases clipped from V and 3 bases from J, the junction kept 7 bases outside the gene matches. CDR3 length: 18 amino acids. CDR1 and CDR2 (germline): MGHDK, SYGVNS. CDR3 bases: TGTGCCAGCAGTGACCCCGGGACTAGCGGGGGGGTAAAAGAGACCCAGTACTTC. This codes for CASSDPGTSGGVKETQYF.

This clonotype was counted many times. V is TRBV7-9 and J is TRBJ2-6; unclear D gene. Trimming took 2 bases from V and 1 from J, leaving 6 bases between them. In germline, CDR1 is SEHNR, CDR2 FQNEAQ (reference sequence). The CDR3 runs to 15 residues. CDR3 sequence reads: CASSLLLSGANVLTF. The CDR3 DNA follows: TGTGCCAGCAGCTTACTGTTATCTGGGGCCAACGTCCTGACTTTC.

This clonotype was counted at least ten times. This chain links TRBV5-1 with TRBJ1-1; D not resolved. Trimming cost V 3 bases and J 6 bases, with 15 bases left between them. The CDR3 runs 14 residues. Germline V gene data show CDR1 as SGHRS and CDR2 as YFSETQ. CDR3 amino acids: CASSSASGGPEAFF. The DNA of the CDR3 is TGCGCCAGCAGCTCCGCGTCGGGAGGACCTGAAGCTTTCTTT.

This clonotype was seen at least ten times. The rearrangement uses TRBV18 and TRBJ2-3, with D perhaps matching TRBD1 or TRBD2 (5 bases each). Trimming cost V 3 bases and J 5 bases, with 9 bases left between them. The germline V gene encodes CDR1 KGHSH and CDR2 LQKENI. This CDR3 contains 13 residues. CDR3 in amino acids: CASSPRGGDTQYF. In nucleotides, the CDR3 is TGTGCCAGCTCACCGCGTGGGGGAGATACGCAGTATTTT.

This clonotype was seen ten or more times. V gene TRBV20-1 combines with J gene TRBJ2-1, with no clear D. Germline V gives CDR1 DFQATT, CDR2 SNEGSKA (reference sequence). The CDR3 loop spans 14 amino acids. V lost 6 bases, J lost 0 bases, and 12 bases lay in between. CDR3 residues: CSAPESLSYNEQFF. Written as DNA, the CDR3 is TGCAGTGCCCCCGAAAGCCTCTCCTACAATGAGCAGTTCTTC.

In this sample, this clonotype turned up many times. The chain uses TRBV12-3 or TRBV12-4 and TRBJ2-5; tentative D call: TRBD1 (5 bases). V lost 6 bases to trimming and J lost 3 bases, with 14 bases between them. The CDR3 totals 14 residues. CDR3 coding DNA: TGTGCCAGCAGCCTAGGGGCCAGGAAAGAGACCCAGTACTTC. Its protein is CASSLGARKETQYF.

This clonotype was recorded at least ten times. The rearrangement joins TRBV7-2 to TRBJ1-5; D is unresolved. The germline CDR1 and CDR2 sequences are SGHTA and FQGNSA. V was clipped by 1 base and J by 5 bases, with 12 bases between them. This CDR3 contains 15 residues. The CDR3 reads CASSLGDLPYQPQHF. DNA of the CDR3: TGTGCCAGCAGCTTAGGCGACCTACCCTATCAGCCCCAGCATTTT. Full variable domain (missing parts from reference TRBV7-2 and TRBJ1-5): GAGVSQSPSNKVTEKGKDVELRCDPISGHTALYWYRQSLGQGLEFLIYFQGNSAPDKSGLPSDRFSAERTGGSVSTLTIQRTQQEDSAVYLCASSLGDLPYQPQHFGDGTRLSIL.

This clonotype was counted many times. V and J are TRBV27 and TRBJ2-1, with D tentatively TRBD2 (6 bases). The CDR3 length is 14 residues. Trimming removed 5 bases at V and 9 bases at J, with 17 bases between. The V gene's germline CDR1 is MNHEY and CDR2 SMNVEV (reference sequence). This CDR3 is CASSPPEGISEQFF. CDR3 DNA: TGTGCCAGCAGTCCCCCGGAGGGAATCAGTGAGCAGTTCTTC.

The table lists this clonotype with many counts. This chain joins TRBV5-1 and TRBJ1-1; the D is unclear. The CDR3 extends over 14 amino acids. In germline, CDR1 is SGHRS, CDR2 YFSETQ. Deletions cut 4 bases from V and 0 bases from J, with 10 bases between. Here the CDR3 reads CASSPGDMNTEAFF. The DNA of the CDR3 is TGCGCCAGCAGCCCAGGAGACATGAACACTGAAGCTTTCTTT. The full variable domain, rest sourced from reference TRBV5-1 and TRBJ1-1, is KAGVTQTPRYLIKTRGQQVTLSCSPISGHRSVSWYQQTPGQGLQFLFEYFSETQRNKGNFPGRFSGRQFSNSRSEMNVSTLELGDSALYLCASSPGDMNTEAFFGQGTRLTVV.

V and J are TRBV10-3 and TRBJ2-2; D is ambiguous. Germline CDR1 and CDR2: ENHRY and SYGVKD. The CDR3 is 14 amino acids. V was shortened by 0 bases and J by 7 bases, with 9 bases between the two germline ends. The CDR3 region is CAISESGAFGELFF. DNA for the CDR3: TGTGCCATCAGTGAGTCCGGTGCCTTCGGGGAGCTGTTTTTT.

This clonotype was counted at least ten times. In DNA, the CDR3 is TGTGCCAGCAGTTACCCAGGGAGCCTTCGCATGAACACTGAAGCTTTCTTT. This codes for CASSYPGSLRMNTEAFF. J is TRBJ1-1 and V is TRBV6-2 or TRBV6-3; TRBD1 might be the D (5 bases). CDR3 length: 17 residues. Trimming removed 2 bases at V and 0 bases at J, with 16 bases between. Germline V gene sequence: CDR1 MNHEY, CDR2 SVGEGT.

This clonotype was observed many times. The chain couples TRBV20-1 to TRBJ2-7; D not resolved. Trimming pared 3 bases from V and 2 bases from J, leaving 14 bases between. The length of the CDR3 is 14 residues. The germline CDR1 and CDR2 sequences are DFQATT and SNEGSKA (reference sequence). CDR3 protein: CSARPGLLTYEQYF. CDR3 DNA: TGCAGTGCTAGGCCGGGCCTCCTCACCTACGAGCAGTACTTC.

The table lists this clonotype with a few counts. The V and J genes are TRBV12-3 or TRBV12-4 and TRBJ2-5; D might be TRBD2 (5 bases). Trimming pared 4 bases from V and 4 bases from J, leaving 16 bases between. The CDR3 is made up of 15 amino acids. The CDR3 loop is CASSSPERAGETQYF. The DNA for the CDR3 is TGTGCCAGCAGTTCCCCGGAGAGGGCCGGAGAGACCCAGTACTTC.

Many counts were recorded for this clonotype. CDR3 coding DNA: TGCGCCAGCAGCTTGAATCCGGGACAAAGCTATGGCTACACCTTC. Encoded protein: CASSLNPGQSYGYTF. This rearrangement joins TRBV5-1 to TRBJ1-2, with a tentative D call TRBD1 (6 bases). Germline V gene data show CDR1 as SGHRS and CDR2 as YFSETQ. This CDR3 region has 15 residues. V lost 1 base to trimming and J lost 4 bases, with 14 bases between them.

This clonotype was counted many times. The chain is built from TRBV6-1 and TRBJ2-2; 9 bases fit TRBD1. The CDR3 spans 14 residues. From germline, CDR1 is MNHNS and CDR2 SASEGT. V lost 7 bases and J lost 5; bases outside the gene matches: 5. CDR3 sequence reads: CASNWDRETGELFF. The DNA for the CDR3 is TGTGCCAGCAACTGGGACAGGGAGACCGGGGAGCTGTTTTTT.

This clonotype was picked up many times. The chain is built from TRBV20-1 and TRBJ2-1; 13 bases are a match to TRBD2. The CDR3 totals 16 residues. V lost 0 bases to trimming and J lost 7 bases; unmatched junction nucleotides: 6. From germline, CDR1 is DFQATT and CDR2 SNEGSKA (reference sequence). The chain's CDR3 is CSARDRTSGSMNEQFF. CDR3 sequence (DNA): TGCAGTGCTAGAGATCGGACTAGCGGGAGTATGAATGAGCAGTTCTTC.

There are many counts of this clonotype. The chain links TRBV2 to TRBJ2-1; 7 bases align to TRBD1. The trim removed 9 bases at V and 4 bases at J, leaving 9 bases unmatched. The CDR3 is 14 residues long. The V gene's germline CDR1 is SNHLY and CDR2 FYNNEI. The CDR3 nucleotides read TGTGCCAGTCGCGCCGGGACAGCGTACAATGAGCAGTTCTTC. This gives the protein CASRAGTAYNEQFF. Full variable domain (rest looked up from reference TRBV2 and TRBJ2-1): EPEVTQTPSHQVTQMGQEVILRCVPISNHLYFYWYRQILGQKVEFLVSFYNNEISEKSEIFDDQFSVERPDGSNFTLKIRSTKLEDSAMYFCASRAGTAYNEQFFGPGTRLTVL.

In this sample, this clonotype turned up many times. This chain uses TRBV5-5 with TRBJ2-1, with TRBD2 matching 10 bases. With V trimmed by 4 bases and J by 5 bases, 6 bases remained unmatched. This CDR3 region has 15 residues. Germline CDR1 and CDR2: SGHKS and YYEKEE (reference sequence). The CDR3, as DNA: TGTGCCAGCAGCGAAGGGACTAGCGACAACAATGAGCAGTTCTTC. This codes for CASSEGTSDNNEQFF.

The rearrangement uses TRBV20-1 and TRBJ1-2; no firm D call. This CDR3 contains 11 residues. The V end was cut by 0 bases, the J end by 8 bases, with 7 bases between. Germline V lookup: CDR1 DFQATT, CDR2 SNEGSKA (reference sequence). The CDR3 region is CSARDGRGYTF. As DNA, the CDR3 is TGCAGTGCTAGAGATGGGAGAGGCTACACCTTC.

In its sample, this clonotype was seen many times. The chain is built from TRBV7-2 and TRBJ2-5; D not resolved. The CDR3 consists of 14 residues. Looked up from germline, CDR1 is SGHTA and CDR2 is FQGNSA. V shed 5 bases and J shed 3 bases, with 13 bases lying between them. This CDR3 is CASSRLRWEETQYF. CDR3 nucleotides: TGTGCCAGCAGCCGTCTCCGGTGGGAAGAGACCCAGTACTTC.